The clone carrying this TCR beta chain came up a few times. Antigen specificity is unknown. The V gene's germline CDR1 is SGHDT and CDR2 YYEEEE. The CDR3 runs 14 residues. After removal of 1 base from V and 4 bases from J, the junction contained 5 bases not matched to a gene. This record belongs to a study of beta chain features in type 1 diabetes. Study findings and constraints: A moderate, significant TCRB CDR3 shortening appeared in type 1 diabetes across four CD4+ subsets.

Sequenced material consisted of expressed TCRB transcripts (all of the isolated RNA was reverse transcribed). Naive, central memory and regulatory T cell samples came to a mean of roughly 4 million reads. Measured with immunoSEQ multiplex PCR; TCRdb has only the in-frame clones, and not every one. Counted here are approximately 360,000 clones, over 9.5% occurring once; the ten biggest clones make up around 0.0099%. Sampling consisted of one heparinised blood draw per donor, averaging around 100 mL. CD4+ naive, central memory, regulatory and stem cell-like memory subsets were isolated by sorting on CD45RO/CCR7/CD25/CD127/CD95/CD27.

Material for sequencing was naive CD4+ T cells from blood. The receptor comes from a woman between 18 and 29 years old with type 1 diabetes. V gene TRBV5-6 combines with J gene TRBJ2-7; 7 bases agree with TRBD1. In DNA, the CDR3 is TGTGCCAGCAGCTTGAGCAGGGGGTTGTACGAGCAGTACTTC. It codes for CASSLSRGLYEQYF.